The source of this TCR beta chain is a study of blood T cell repertoires in COVID-19. The CDR3 has 20 amino acids. With V trimmed by 5 bases and J by 1 base, 15 bases remained unmatched. Germline V CDR1 and CDR2: MNHNY, SVGAGI (reference sequence). Clones were sequenced by immunoSEQ multiplex PCR, and TCRdb holds only the in-frame ones, with some missing. This table has roughly 150,000 clones, 80% to 90% appearing once. The TCR sequence derives from a woman in her 40s with acute or convalescent COVID-19. The sequencing sample was made of peripheral blood. J is TRBJ2-1 and V is TRBV6-6; TRBD2 matches at 12 bases. The CDR3 nucleotides are TGTGCCAGCAGTCCCTTGACTAGCGGGAGCCGCATGAAATCCTACAATGAGCAGTTCTTC. This codes for CASSPLTSGSRMKSYNEQFF.